Shown below are 30 T cell receptor beta chains from a single sample sequenced in a study of T cells in Graves' hyperthyroidism and ophthalmopathy. RNA transcripts served as the template for amplifying TCR beta CDR3 regions. Researchers ran a first-round RT-PCR on the TCR CDR3 using the HTBI primer set. TCRdb analysed the multiplex PCR reads with MiXCR anew, one entry per CDR3 protein. The sample has about 100,000 distinct CDR3 sequences, roughly 15% seen once. The sequenced sample was blood. The receptors shown here come from a woman in her forties or fifties with Graves' hyperthyroidism.

This clonotype was observed at least ten times. The chain combines TRBV5-1 with TRBJ1-1; no clear D gene. Between the trimmed V and J ends, which lost 0 bases and 2 bases, there was a span of 8 bases. Looked up from germline, CDR1 is SGHRS and CDR2 is YFSETQ. This CDR3 is built from 14 residues. CDR3 region: CASSLDAANTEAFF. CDR3 in DNA: TGCGCCAGCAGCTTGGATGCAGCCAACACTGAAGCTTTCTTT.

This clonotype showed up many times. The chain joins TRBV3-1 to TRBJ2-1; D gene uncertain. Germline V gene lookup returns CDR1 LGHDT and CDR2 YNNKEL (reference sequence). The CDR3 totals 15 residues. V was shortened by 5 bases and J by 0 bases, with 11 bases between the two germline ends. The CDR3 nucleotides read TGTGCCAGCAGCTTGCGTAGGCGCTCCTACAATGAGCAGTTCTTC. This codes for CASSLRRRSYNEQFF.

This clonotype has at least ten counts. The V gene is TRBV10-2, the J gene TRBJ1-1; the D gene is possibly TRBD1 (5 bases). The CDR3 extends over 17 amino acids. Germline CDR1 reads WSHSY; CDR2 reads SAAADI. V was clipped by 7 bases and J by 1 base, with 22 bases between them. This chain's CDR3 is CASNQGTLGGTNTEAFF. The CDR3, as DNA: TGCGCCAGCAACCAAGGGACTCTAGGAGGTACGAACACTGAAGCTTTCTTT.

The sample holds many counts of this clonotype. This chain connects TRBV28 to TRBJ2-1; TRBD2 aligns across 8 bases. There are 17 residues in the CDR3. From germline, CDR1 is MDHEN and CDR2 SYDVKM. J lost 0 bases, V lost 4 bases, and 8 bases had no gene match. The CDR3 region is CASSYGAGGSSYNEQFF. DNA of the CDR3: TGTGCCAGCAGTTATGGTGCGGGAGGCTCCTCCTACAATGAGCAGTTCTTC.

This clonotype was found many times. This chain uses TRBV20-1 with TRBJ1-2, with a tentative D call TRBD1 (6 bases). Per the germline V gene, CDR1 is DFQATT and CDR2 is SNEGSKA (reference sequence). This CDR3 contains 18 residues. Trimming took off 2 bases at V and 1 base at J, with 23 bases between the two ends. This CDR3 is CSARSPFSRDTFNYGYTF. CDR3 sequence (DNA): TGCAGTGCTAGATCACCCTTCTCTCGGGACACTTTTAACTATGGCTACACCTTC.

This clonotype occurred many times. V is TRBV19 and J is TRBJ2-7; 8 bases fit TRBD1. Germline-derived CDR1 and CDR2 are LNHDA and SQIVND (reference sequence). After removal of 5 bases from V and 2 bases from J, the junction contained 8 bases not matched to a gene. This CDR3 is 15 amino acids long. This CDR3 reads CASSHSETGAYEQYF. The CDR3 DNA is TGTGCCAGTAGTCACTCTGAGACAGGGGCCTACGAGCAGTACTTC. The full variable domain, rest sourced from reference TRBV19 and TRBJ2-7, is DGGITQSPKYLFRKEGQNVTLSCEQNLNHDAMYWYRQDPGQGLRLIYYSQIVNDFQKGDIAEGYSVSREKKESFPLTVTSAQKNPTAFYLCASSHSETGAYEQYFGPGTRLTVT.

The rearrangement joins TRBV15 to TRBJ2-1; 10 bases are a match to TRBD1. CDR3 length: 14 residues. CDR1 and CDR2 from the germline V gene are LNHNV and YYDKDF (reference sequence). Trimming cost V 6 bases and J 11 bases; bases outside gene matches: 10. CDR3: CATRTGGNSGKQFF. The CDR3 nucleotides are TGTGCCACCAGGACAGGGGGCAATAGCGGGAAGCAGTTCTTC.

This clonotype has a handful of counts. One base away lies a much larger clone, so this may be a sequencing read error. This chain connects TRBV5-1 to TRBJ1-3, with D perhaps matching TRBD1 (5 bases). This CDR3 region has 15 residues. Germline V gene sequence: CDR1 SGHRS, CDR2 YFSETQ. The DNA of the CDR3 is TGCGCCAGCAGCTTGGTACAGGCCCCTGGAAGCACCATATATTTT. It yields the protein CASSLVQAPGSTIYF.

This clonotype was recorded many times. The chain uses TRBV27 and TRBJ2-7, with 7 bases fitting TRBD2. V was clipped by 6 bases and J by 3 bases; unmatched bases: 14. Per the germline V gene, CDR1 is MNHEY and CDR2 is SMNVEV (reference sequence). The CDR3 runs to 16 residues. As DNA, the CDR3 is TGTGCCAGCAGAGGAGTGGGAGGGGAAAACTACTACGAGCAGTACTTC. Translating it yields CASRGVGGENYYEQYF.

This clonotype was seen at least ten times. DNA for the CDR3: TGCGCCAGCAGCGAAAACAAGGTCGAAGCTTTCTTT. This codes for CASSENKVEAFF. V usage is TRBV5-1 and J usage is TRBJ1-1; D ambiguous. Germline-derived CDR1 and CDR2 are SGHRS and YFSETQ. The CDR3 sequence is 12 residues long. Trimming pared 4 bases from V and 8 bases from J, leaving 12 bases between.

This clonotype was observed many times. In DNA, the CDR3 is TGTGCCAGCTCACCAGACAGGAACTATGGCTACACCTTC. It translates to CASSPDRNYGYTF. The chain combines TRBV18 with TRBJ1-2; a possible D gene is TRBD1 (6 bases). CDR1 KGHSH and CDR2 LQKENI come from the germline V gene. The CDR3 is made up of 13 amino acids. The V gene lost 2 bases and the J gene lost 2 bases, with 6 bases spanning the gap.

This clonotype occurred once. The gene calls are TRBV20-1 and TRBJ2-5; 14 bases align to TRBD2. This CDR3 comprises 16 residues. Germline CDR1 DFQATT, CDR2 SNEGSKA (reference sequence). Losses at the gene ends were 6 bases for V and 5 bases for J; bases not matched to a gene: 11. The CDR3 sequence is CSAARLAGGRRETQYF. CDR3 DNA sequence: TGCAGTGCGGCTCGACTAGCGGGAGGGCGAAGGGAGACCCAGTACTTC.

This clonotype was seen at least ten times. The rearrangement links TRBV2 to TRBJ2-7; possible D gene TRBD2, 6 bases. The CDR3 extends over 14 amino acids. The V gene lost 3 bases and the J gene lost 3 bases, with 12 bases spanning the gap. CDR1 and CDR2 (germline): SNHLY, FYNNEI. CDR3 in amino acids: CASSDSGQNYEQYF. CDR3 in DNA: TGTGCCAGCAGTGATAGCGGCCAGAACTACGAGCAGTACTTC.

This clonotype was seen many times. This chain uses TRBV29-1 with TRBJ2-5, with D hard to call. V shed 0 bases and J shed 4 bases, with 15 bases lying between them. This CDR3 spans 15 amino acids. CDR1 is SQVTM, CDR2 ANQGSEA, per germline. DNA of the CDR3: TGCAGCGTTGAAGATCGACTGAGAGGACGAGAGACCCAGTACTTC. Its translation is CSVEDRLRGRETQYF.

This clonotype has a count of ten or more. V gene TRBV2 combines with J gene TRBJ2-1; D remains unclear. The V end was cut by 7 bases, the J end by 5 bases, with 12 bases between. Germline CDR1 is SNHLY and CDR2 is FYNNEI. CDR3 length: 13 residues. The CDR3 here is CASTLSYHNEQFF. In DNA form, the CDR3 reads TGTGCCAGCACCCTTTCGTACCACAATGAGCAGTTCTTC.

This clonotype was observed many times. A read error is likely, as this CDR3 ends without the conserved phenylalanine or tryptophan. This rearrangement joins TRBV9 to TRBJ1-6, with D perhaps matching TRBD1 (5 bases). The CDR3 contains 15 residues. The germline CDR1 and CDR2 sequences are SGDLS and YYNGEE. Trimming cost V 0 bases and J 6 bases, with 10 bases left between them. The CDR3 sequence: CASSVAAGSNSPLHL. CDR3 bases: TGTGCCAGCAGCGTAGCCGCAGGGAGTAATTCACCCCTCCACCTT.

The rearrangement links TRBV6-2 or TRBV6-3 to TRBJ2-5; D ambiguous. CDR1 is MNHEY and CDR2 is SVGEGT in the germline V gene. The V end was cut by 11 bases, the J end by 5 bases, with 18 bases between. The CDR3 spans 13 residues. CDR3 protein: CACRDSLGETQYF. The DNA for the CDR3 is TGTGCCTGCCGAGACTCTCTCGGGGAGACCCAGTACTTC.

The chain carries TRBV9 and TRBJ2-4; TRBD2 might be the D (6 bases). V was trimmed by 3 bases and J by 1 base, leaving 14 bases between them. The CDR3 totals 16 residues. Germline loops: CDR1 SGDLS, CDR2 YYNGEE. In nucleotides, the CDR3 is TGTGCCAGCAGCGCAATGGGGGGAGTGGCCAAAAACATTCAGTACTTC. It encodes CASSAMGGVAKNIQYF.

This clonotype has ten or more counts. The rearrangement joins TRBV5-1 to TRBJ2-1; tentatively, D is TRBD2 (6 bases). V lost 0 bases and J 10 bases, leaving 11 bases between the germline ends. The CDR3 spans 13 residues. Germline CDR1 and CDR2: SGHRS and YFSETQ. The CDR3 coding sequence is TGCGCCAGCAGCTTGGGACCCGGGAGAGAGCAGTTCTTC. This codes for CASSLGPGREQFF.

This clonotype was detected ten times or more. This chain links TRBV30 with TRBJ2-1; the D call may be TRBD1 or TRBD2 (5 bases each). Germline V CDR1 and CDR2: GTSNPN, SVGIG (reference sequence). V shed 3 bases and J shed 2 bases, with 11 bases lying between them. CDR3 length equals 14 residues. CDR3 sequence: CAWRGPSTYNEQFF. In DNA, the CDR3 is TGTGCCTGGAGGGGACCCTCAACCTACAATGAGCAGTTCTTC.

This clonotype occurred many times. The rearrangement joins TRBV20-1 to TRBJ2-3; 7 nucleotides match TRBD2. J lost 1 base, V lost 3 bases, and 7 bases had no gene match. Germline CDR1 DFQATT, CDR2 SNEGSKA (reference sequence). This CDR3 has 15 residues. CDR3 region: CSASGVAGRTDTQYF. The CDR3 nucleotides are TGCAGTGCTAGTGGTGTAGCGGGCCGCACAGATACGCAGTATTTT.

This clonotype has ten or more counts. The chain combines TRBV25-1 with TRBJ2-1, with 12 bases that match TRBD2. The CDR3 is made up of 15 amino acids. V shed 2 bases and J 5 bases; nucleotides not matched to a gene: 1. Germline V gene data show CDR1 as MGHDK and CDR2 as SYGVNS. The CDR3 nucleotides read TGTGCCAGCAGTGAAACTAGCGGGAGGCACAATGAGCAGTTCTTC. This codes for CASSETSGRHNEQFF.

This clonotype was seen at least ten times. The rearrangement uses TRBV28 and TRBJ1-2; D remains ambiguous. V gave up 4 bases and J gave up 2 bases, with 11 bases separating them. The V gene's germline CDR1 is MDHEN and CDR2 SYDVKM. The CDR3 is 14 amino acids. CDR3 sequence: CASSYPADNYGYTF. The CDR3 DNA sequence: TGTGCCAGCAGTTACCCCGCAGACAACTATGGCTACACCTTC.

The table lists this clonotype with many counts. The chain links TRBV20-1 to TRBJ1-2; possible D gene TRBD1, 5 bases. With 7 bases removed from V and 3 bases from J, the gap between germline ends came to 18 bases. The CDR3 covers 14 residues. Germline CDR1 and CDR2: DFQATT and SNEGSKA (reference sequence). The CDR3 DNA sequence: TGCAGTGGTCAGGACTGGGACTCCCACTATGGCTACACCTTC. This codes for CSGQDWDSHYGYTF.

This clonotype has at least ten counts. The V gene is TRBV4-1, the J gene TRBJ2-2; D gene unclear. The CDR3 sequence is 12 residues long. V gave up 3 bases and J gave up 4 bases, with 3 bases separating them. Germline values: CDR1 MGHRA, CDR2 YSYEKL. CDR3 bases: TGCGCCAGCAGCCAGATCACCGGGGAGCTGTTTTTT. It is translated as CASSQITGELFF.

The sample holds many counts of this clonotype. The chain links TRBV7-9 to TRBJ1-4; unclear D gene. This CDR3 contains 14 residues. Germline lookup yields CDR1 SEHNR and CDR2 FQNEAQ (reference sequence). V was shortened by 5 bases and J by 0 bases, with 7 bases between the two germline ends. CDR3 nucleotides: TGTGCCAGCAGCAGTGATGCAACTAATGAAAAACTGTTTTTT. This encodes CASSSDATNEKLFF.

The CDR3 spells CASSLILRETQYF. CDR3 nucleotides: TGTGCCAGCAGCTTAATTCTTCGCGAGACCCAGTACTTC. The J gene is TRBJ2-5, the V gene TRBV11-2; D gene uncertain. Per germline, CDR1 SGHAT and CDR2 FQNNGV. The CDR3 covers 13 residues. The ends were cut back, 2 bases at V and 5 bases at J, with 9 bases in the middle.

This clonotype has a count of ten or more. The CDR3 sequence: CAWRLASPFYNEQFF. The CDR3 nucleotides are TGTGCCTGGAGACTAGCCTCGCCGTTCTACAATGAGCAGTTCTTC. The V call is TRBV30, the J call TRBJ2-1; tentative D call: TRBD2 (6 bases). Germline loops: CDR1 GTSNPN, CDR2 SVGIG (reference sequence). The CDR3 length is 15 residues. V shed 3 bases and J shed 3 bases, with 15 bases lying between them.

This clonotype was recorded many times. The V call is TRBV7-6, the J call TRBJ2-3, with D possibly matching TRBD2 (5 bases). V lost 2 bases, J lost 5 bases, and 11 bases lay in between. CDR3 size: 14 residues. Germline V gene sequence: CDR1 SGHVS, CDR2 FNYEAQ. The CDR3 bases are TGTGCCAGCAGCTTAAAGGATGCGGGAGATACGCAGTATTTT. Its protein is CASSLKDAGDTQYF.

This clonotype was seen repeatedly, ten times or more. Here the CDR3 reads CASSLRELGEQYF. CDR3 in DNA: TGCGCCAGCAGCTTGAGAGAACTCGGCGAGCAGTACTTC. The chain links TRBV5-1 to TRBJ2-7; D not resolved. Trimming took off 1 base at V and 6 bases at J, with 11 bases between the two ends. This CDR3 comprises 13 residues. In germline, CDR1 is SGHRS, CDR2 YFSETQ.